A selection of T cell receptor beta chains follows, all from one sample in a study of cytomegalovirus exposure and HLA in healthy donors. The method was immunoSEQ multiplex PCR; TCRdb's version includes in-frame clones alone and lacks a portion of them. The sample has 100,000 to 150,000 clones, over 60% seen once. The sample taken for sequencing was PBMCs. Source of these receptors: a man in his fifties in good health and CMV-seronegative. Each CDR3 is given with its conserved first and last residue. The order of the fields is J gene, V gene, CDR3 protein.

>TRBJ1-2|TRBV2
CASSEGGANYGYTF
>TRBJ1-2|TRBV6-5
CASSGTVSYGYTF
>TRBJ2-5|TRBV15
CATLGADQETQYF
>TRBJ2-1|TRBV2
CASSVLSTATYNEQFF
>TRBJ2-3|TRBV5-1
CASSLGGTADTQYF
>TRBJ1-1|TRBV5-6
CASSLVSNTEAFF
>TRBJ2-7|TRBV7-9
CASSTSPWSGGEQYF
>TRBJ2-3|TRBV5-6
CASSALALLRSTDTQYF
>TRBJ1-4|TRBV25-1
CASSESNRNEKLFF
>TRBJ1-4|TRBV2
CASSEARGFEKLFF
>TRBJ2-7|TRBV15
CATSRPHQGVPYEQYF
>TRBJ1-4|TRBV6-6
CASSETGGFEKLFF
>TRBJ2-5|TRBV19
CASRGLAETQYF
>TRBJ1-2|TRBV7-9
CASSSGGGQGNYGYTF
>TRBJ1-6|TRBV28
CASSPGGAGNNSPLHF
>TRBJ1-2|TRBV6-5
CASSYSGRGENYGYTF
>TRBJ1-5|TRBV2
CASSQGINQPQHF
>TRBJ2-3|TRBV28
CASSLGGAGSTDTQYF
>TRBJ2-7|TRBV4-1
CASSRSEEVYEQYF